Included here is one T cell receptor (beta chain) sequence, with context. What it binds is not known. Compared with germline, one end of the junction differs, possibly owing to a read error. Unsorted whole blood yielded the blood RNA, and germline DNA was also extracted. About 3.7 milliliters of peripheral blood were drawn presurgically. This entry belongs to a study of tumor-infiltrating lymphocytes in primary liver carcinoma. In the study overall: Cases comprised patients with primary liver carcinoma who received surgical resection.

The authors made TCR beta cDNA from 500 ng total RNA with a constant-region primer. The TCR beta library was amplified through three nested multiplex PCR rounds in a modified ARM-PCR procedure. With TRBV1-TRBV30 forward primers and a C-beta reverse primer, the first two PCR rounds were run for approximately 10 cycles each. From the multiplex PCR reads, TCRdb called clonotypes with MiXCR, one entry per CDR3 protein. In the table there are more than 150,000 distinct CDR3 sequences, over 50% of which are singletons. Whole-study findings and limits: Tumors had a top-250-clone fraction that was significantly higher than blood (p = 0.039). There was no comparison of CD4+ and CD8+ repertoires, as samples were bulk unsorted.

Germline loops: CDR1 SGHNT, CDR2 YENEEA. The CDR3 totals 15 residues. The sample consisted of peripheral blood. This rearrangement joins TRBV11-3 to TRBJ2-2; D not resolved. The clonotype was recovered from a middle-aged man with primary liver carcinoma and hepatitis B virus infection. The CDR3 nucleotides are TGTGTCAGCAGCTTAGTGTGCCCTGGGACCGGGGAGCTGTTTTTT. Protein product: CVSSLVCPGTGELFF. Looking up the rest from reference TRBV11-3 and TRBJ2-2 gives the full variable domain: EAGVVQSPRYKIIEKKQPVAFWCNPISGHNTLYWYLQNLGQGPELLIRYENEEAVDDSQLPKDRFSAERLKGVDSTLKIQPAELGDSAVYLCVSSLVCPGTGELFFGEGSRLTVL.